These T cell receptor beta chains were read from a single sample in a study of regulatory T cells in long-lasting Graves disease. TCRdb re-analysed the multiplex PCR reads in MiXCR, keeping a single row per CDR3 protein. Of 400,000 to 500,000 distinct CDR3 sequences listed, around 15% were seen once; the top ten hold about 15%. A further study also used this sample, focusing on T cells in Graves' hyperthyroidism and ophthalmopathy.

The sample consisted of peripheral blood mononuclear cells (PBMCs), taken at new diagnosis, from a patient treated with antithyroid drugs. Receptors originate from a woman aged 45-65 years with Graves disease. Both conserved end residues are trimmed from each CDR3. The order of the fields is J gene, V gene, D gene, clone size, CDR3 protein. A D gene is named only where the DNA matches it firmly. Clone sizes are given selectively: once, few, many, or a class where the clone is expanded.

>TRBJ1-5|TRBV4-1|TRBD1|NA
ASSQGSVRGLNQPQH
>TRBJ1-1|TRBV7-3|NA|many
ASSAMGQNTEAF
>TRBJ2-3|TRBV5-1|TRBD2|few
ASSGVAGLDTQY
>TRBJ2-1|TRBV3-1|TRBD2|many
ASSQVAGIPNEQF
>TRBJ2-7|TRBV4-1|NA|few
ASSRSGGNYEQY
>TRBJ2-5|TRBV18|NA|NA
ASSPSSEETQY
>TRBJ2-7|TRBV3-1|TRBD1|few
ASSRRQGRNEQY
>TRBJ2-7|TRBV7-8|TRBD1|many
ASSSTGQGVHEQY
>TRBJ2-1|TRBV6-5|TRBD2|many
ASSYRSGGPGNEQF
>TRBJ1-5|TRBV12-3/TRBV12-4|NA|many
ASSLLKNQPQH
>TRBJ1-4|TRBV9|NA|NA
ASSVTTSLGEKLF
>TRBJ2-1|TRBV3-1|TRBD2|few
ASSPGLAEGGNEQF
>TRBJ2-7|TRBV20-1|TRBD2|few
SARWASGRSDEQY
>TRBJ2-4|TRBV4-1|TRBD1|NA
ASSQEDRGQNIQY
>TRBJ1-4|TRBV9|NA|few
ASSVAPTNEKLF
>TRBJ1-3|TRBV18|NA|few
ASSPPGRSGNTIY
>TRBJ1-2|TRBV7-6|TRBD1|many
ASSSKAGGYGYT
>TRBJ2-1|TRBV7-2|TRBD2|NA
ASSLVAGSGRPNEQF
>TRBJ2-2|TRBV28|NA|NA
ASSPGPKILF
>TRBJ2-1|TRBV7-3|NA|NA
ASSSSPSGPLSYNEQF
>TRBJ2-1|TRBV7-3|NA|many
ASSSEPGLSSYNEQF
>TRBJ2-7|TRBV7-9|NA|NA
ASSLEADGIEQY
>TRBJ2-2|TRBV5-1|NA|NA
ASSFGGFNTGELF
>TRBJ1-2|TRBV6-1|NA|many
ASSDLTVNYGYT
>TRBJ2-1|TRBV4-2|NA|NA
ASSQAWSRSYNEQF
>TRBJ2-1|TRBV11-2|TRBD2|many
ASSLEGSGSIYNEQF
>TRBJ1-1|TRBV6-9|NA|many
ASSYDRSLEAF
>TRBJ2-3|TRBV6-2/TRBV6-3|TRBD2|many
ASSYPARGLADLTDTQY
>TRBJ2-1|TRBV27|NA|many
ASTTVGVSYNEQF
>TRBJ1-1|TRBV25-1|TRBD1|NA
ASSESPDRGRRAF
>TRBJ2-7|TRBV30|TRBD2|many
AWTGLAGGEG
>TRBJ2-1|TRBV20-1|TRBD2|many
SATGTSGSYEQF
>TRBJ1-2|TRBV7-6|TRBD1|once
ASSFSQGANYGYT
>TRBJ1-1|TRBV28|TRBD1|many
ASSLPGTANTEAF
>TRBJ2-3|TRBV7-9|NA|NA
ASSFRADTRC
>TRBJ2-5|TRBV24-1|TRBD2|many
ATSVGGRQETQY
>TRBJ1-5|TRBV7-8|NA|NA
ASSSPPGEVGQPQH
>TRBJ2-1|TRBV5-1|NA|NA
ASSLTGYNEQS
>TRBJ1-6|TRBV28|TRBD1|few
ASSSTAGTGSDSPLH
>TRBJ1-2|TRBV5-1|TRBD1|few
ASSLAGTGNYGYT
>TRBJ2-7|TRBV7-3|TRBD2|few
ASSLSGSQDEQY
>TRBJ2-3|TRBV24-1|TRBD1|many
ATSDNYPDRGNTDTQY
>TRBJ2-1|TRBV20-1|NA|many
SARDKEREQF
>TRBJ2-7|TRBV5-1|NA|many
ASSLELGQMYEQY
>TRBJ1-2|TRBV2|TRBD1|NA
ASTSPFDRADGYT
>TRBJ2-1|TRBV30|NA|many
AWSGFALVVDYEQF
>TRBJ2-1|TRBV6-2/TRBV6-3|TRBD1|NA
ASRRGQGFYNEQF
>TRBJ1-1|TRBV5-1|NA|NA
ASTVQDLNTEAF
>TRBJ2-3|TRBV27|TRBD2|few
ASSFSSGRGDTQY